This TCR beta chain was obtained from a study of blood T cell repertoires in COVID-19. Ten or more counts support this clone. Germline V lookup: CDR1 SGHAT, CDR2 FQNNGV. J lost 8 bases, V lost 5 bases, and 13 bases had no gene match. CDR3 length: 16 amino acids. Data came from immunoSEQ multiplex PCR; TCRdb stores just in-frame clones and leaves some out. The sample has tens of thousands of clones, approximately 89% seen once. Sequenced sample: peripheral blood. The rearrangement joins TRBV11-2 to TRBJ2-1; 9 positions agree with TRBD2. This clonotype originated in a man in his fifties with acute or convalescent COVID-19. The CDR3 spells CASSGVLASGMYEQFF. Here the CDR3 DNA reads TGTGCCAGCAGCGGTGTATTGGCTAGCGGGATGTATGAGCAGTTCTTC.